This T cell receptor (beta chain) was captured in a study of CD8 T cells in ankylosing spondylitis (dated by TCRdb to 2017 to 2019). About the study as a whole: The study profiled T cell receptor beta repertoires in healthy donors and ankylosing spondylitis patients to find disease-linked TCR variants. In total, the full study cohort was made up of 100 to 140 healthy donors and approximately 27 ankylosing spondylitis patients. Peripheral blood was sampled, and synovial fluid was additionally collected from ankylosing spondylitis patients.

This clonotype was found many times. This receptor's antigen is unknown. Nothing much larger sits one base from this clone, and base qualities are not available. Reading from cysteine to phenylalanine, the CDR3 counts 12 amino acids. CDR3 DNA only is kept here, 36 bases in frame from base 1. V was cut back by 3 bases and J by 4 bases, leaving a gap of 6 bases between them. Based on the germline V gene (reference sequence), the CDR1 and CDR2 sequences are DFQATT and SNEGSKA. TCRdb names Illumina HiSeq 2500 as the instrument used. TCR beta libraries were prepared by quantitative 5'-RACE with molecular barcodes. Processing in the source paper ran as follows. A new computational method, built on a probabilistic model of VDJ rearrangement, was used to identify disease-linked TCR variants. Through fastp at Q25 and MiXCR, TCRdb rebuilt clones from the public reads, retaining in-frame beta chains. Rows are unified per CDR3 protein, each entry keeping the most common DNA and genes. What appears here as the V and J calls and clone size reflects TCRdb's work, not the paper's. This sample has 500,000 or so distinct CDR3 sequences in its table, and less than 6% of those were observed once. The ten biggest clones cover around 3.4% of the sample.

Paper-wide results and their limitations: Some motif variants had previously been reported in the synovial fluid and blood of reactive arthritis patients, which suggests shared mechanisms of disease initiation. The disease-linked clones were reported to be significantly enriched in matched synovial fluid samples from ankylosing spondylitis patients. The disease-linked clones showed a CD8+ phenotype and occurred at relatively low frequencies in peripheral blood. Blood from ankylosing spondylitis patients appeared to be characterized by a TCR beta motif composed of eight or nine highly homologous amino acid variants.

Specimen: blood, either unsorted or a sorted T cell fraction (not recorded which). This clonotype was sampled from a male donor with ankylosing spondylitis. Recombination linked TRBV20-1 to TRBJ1-4; a confident D gene designation cannot be given. The CDR3 corresponds to CSARGSNEKLFF. Read as DNA, the sequence is TGCAGTGCTAGGGGCAGTAATGAAAAACTGTTTTTT.